These 13 T cell receptor beta chains were sequenced from one sample in a study of blood T cell repertoires in COVID-19. Sequenced by immunoSEQ multiplex PCR; TCRdb stores in-frame clones only, minus some. The data hold roughly 82,000 clones, with about nine tenths observed a single time. Material: peripheral blood. These receptor sequences come from a woman aged 50 to 60 in a cohort sampled during active COVID-19.

The CDR3 protein is CATSRGAGSSYNEQFF. As DNA, the CDR3 is TGTGCCACCAGCAGAGGAGCGGGCAGTTCCTACAATGAGCAGTTCTTC. The chain employs TRBV15 and TRBJ2-1; D possibly corresponds to TRBD2 (6 bases). Germline lookup yields CDR1 LNHNV and CDR2 YYDKDF (reference sequence). V lost 1 base, J lost 1 base, and 11 bases lay in between. The CDR3 totals 16 residues.

V usage is TRBV2 and J usage is TRBJ1-4; TRBD1 matches at 7 bases. This CDR3 comprises 15 residues. The germline V gene encodes CDR1 SNHLY and CDR2 FYNNEI. V was clipped by 4 bases and J by 8 bases; unmatched bases: 10. The DNA of the CDR3 is TGTGCCAGCAGTGGACAGGGTCAGGCATGGGAAAAACTGTTTTTT. Its translation: CASSGQGQAWEKLFF.

The J gene is TRBJ1-6, the V gene TRBV28; D remains unclear. Trimming took 8 bases from V and 5 from J, leaving 13 bases between them. Germline lookup yields CDR1 MDHEN and CDR2 SYDVKM. The CDR3 loop spans 14 amino acids. The CDR3 loop reads CASALAVDNSPLHF. In DNA form, the CDR3 reads TGTGCCAGCGCCCTAGCGGTTGATAATTCACCCCTCCACTTT.

This chain connects TRBV5-6 to TRBJ1-2; D is perhaps TRBD1 (5 bases). CDR3 size: 13 residues. Between the trimmed V and J ends, which lost 0 bases and 8 bases, there was a span of 11 bases. Per germline, CDR1 SGHDT and CDR2 YYEEEE. The CDR3 loop is CASSLVGVWGYTF. For the CDR3, the DNA is TGTGCCAGCAGCTTGGTAGGGGTTTGGGGCTACACCTTC.

The genes are TRBV19 and TRBJ1-1; D gene uncertain. V lost 0 bases to trimming and J lost 1 base, with 12 bases between them. The germline CDR1 and CDR2 sequences are LNHDA and SQIVND (reference sequence). This CDR3 spans 16 amino acids. The chain's CDR3 is CASSIERNTPNTEAFF. The CDR3 coding sequence is TGTGCCAGTAGTATAGAGAGGAACACCCCGAACACTGAAGCTTTCTTT.

The CDR3 DNA reads as TGTGCCAGCTCACCTGTGCGGGCGTCTGAAGCTTTCTTT. Translated: CASSPVRASEAFF. This chain connects TRBV18 to TRBJ1-1; D gene uncertain. Germline CDR1 is KGHSH and CDR2 is LQKENI. The CDR3 covers 13 residues. Trimming stripped 3 bases from V and 6 bases from J, with 11 bases between. The variable domain in full, with the rest retrieved from reference TRBV18 and TRBJ1-1, is NAGVMQNPRHLVRRRGQEARLRCSPMKGHSHVYWYRQLPEEGLKFMVYLQKENIIDESGMPKERFSAEFPKEGPSILRIQQVVRGDSAAYFCASSPVRASEAFFGQGTRLTVV.

This chain links TRBV5-4 with TRBJ1-2; TRBD1 aligns across 10 bases. V lost 0 bases and J lost 6; bases outside the gene matches: 2. The CDR3 spans 14 residues. Germline V gene lookup returns CDR1 SGHNT and CDR2 YYREEE (reference sequence). This CDR3 reads CASSLGDRGNGYTF. The CDR3 nucleotides read TGTGCCAGCAGCTTGGGGGACAGGGGAAATGGCTACACCTTC.

In DNA form, the CDR3 reads TGTGCCAGTAGTATAGTCTTAAGCGGGAGTGGGGGCAATGAGCAGTTCTTC. It translates to CASSIVLSGSGGNEQFF. The V and J genes are TRBV19 and TRBJ2-1, with TRBD2 matching 8 bases. The CDR3 totals 17 residues. Trimming took 1 base from V and 6 from J; bases not matched to a gene: 11. The germline V gene encodes CDR1 LNHDA and CDR2 SQIVND (reference sequence).

The V call is TRBV3-1 (or the pseudogene TRBV3-2), the J call TRBJ2-5; D remains unclear. The CDR3 extends over 13 amino acids. Trimming took off 1 base at V and 5 bases at J, with 8 bases between the two ends. Germline V CDR1 and CDR2: LGHDT, YNNKEL (reference sequence). In nucleotides, the CDR3 is TGTGCCAGCAGCCAAGCAGGTGTGGAGACCCAGTACTTC. Its translation: CASSQAGVETQYF.

V usage is TRBV6-5 and J usage is TRBJ2-1; 12 bases match TRBD2. The CDR3 contains 15 residues. Germline CDR1 reads MNHEY; CDR2 reads SVGAGI. V lost 3 bases and J lost 6; bases outside the gene matches: 3. Written as DNA, the CDR3 is TGTGCCAGCAGTTATCTAGCGGGAGGGTCCAATGAGCAGTTCTTC. Residues: CASSYLAGGSNEQFF.

This chain uses TRBV7-9 with TRBJ2-7; weak D call: TRBD1 (6 bases). The V gene's germline CDR1 is SEHNR and CDR2 FQNEAQ (reference sequence). Trimming removed 5 bases from V and 0 bases from J, with 14 bases in between. CDR3 length: 15 amino acids. CDR3: CASSHDRTASYEQYF. As DNA, the CDR3 is TGTGCCAGCAGCCACGACAGGACCGCCTCCTACGAGCAGTACTTC.

This clone showed up just a few times. The chain combines TRBV6-1 with TRBJ1-2; D not resolved. The CDR3 length is 13 residues. The germline V and J ends were trimmed by 2 bases and 4 bases, with 8 bases remaining between them. The germline V gene encodes CDR1 MNHNS and CDR2 SASEGT. The CDR3 reads CASSEMASYGYTF. The CDR3 DNA follows: TGTGCCAGCAGTGAAATGGCCTCCTATGGCTACACCTTC.

The genes are TRBV27 and TRBJ2-7; 10 nucleotides line up with TRBD1. The length of the CDR3 is 13 residues. Germline V lookup: CDR1 MNHEY, CDR2 SMNVEV (reference sequence). The V and J ends lost 7 bases and 3 bases, in that order; junction bases with no gene match: 3. CDR3 coding DNA: TGTGCCAGCAAGGGGACAGGGGTCTACGAGCAGTACTTC. This encodes CASKGTGVYEQYF.